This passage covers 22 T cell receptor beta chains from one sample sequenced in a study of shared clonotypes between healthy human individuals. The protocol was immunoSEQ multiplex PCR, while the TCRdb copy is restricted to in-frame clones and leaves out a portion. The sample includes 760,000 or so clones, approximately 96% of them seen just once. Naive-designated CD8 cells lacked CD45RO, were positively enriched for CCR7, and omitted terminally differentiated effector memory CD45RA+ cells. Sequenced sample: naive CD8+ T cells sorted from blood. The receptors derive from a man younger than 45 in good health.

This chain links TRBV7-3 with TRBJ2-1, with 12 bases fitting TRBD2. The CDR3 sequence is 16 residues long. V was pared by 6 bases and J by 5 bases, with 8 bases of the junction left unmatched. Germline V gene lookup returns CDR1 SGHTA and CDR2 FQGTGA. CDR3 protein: CASSFGLAGFNNEQFF. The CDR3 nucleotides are TGTGCCAGCAGTTTTGGACTAGCGGGATTTAACAATGAGCAGTTCTTC.

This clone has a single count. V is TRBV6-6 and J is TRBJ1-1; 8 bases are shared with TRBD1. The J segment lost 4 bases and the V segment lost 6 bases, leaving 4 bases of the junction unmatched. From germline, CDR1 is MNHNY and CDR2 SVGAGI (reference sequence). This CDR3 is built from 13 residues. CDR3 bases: TGTGCCAGCAGCCCGGACAGGGCCACTGAAGCTTTCTTT. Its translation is CASSPDRATEAFF.

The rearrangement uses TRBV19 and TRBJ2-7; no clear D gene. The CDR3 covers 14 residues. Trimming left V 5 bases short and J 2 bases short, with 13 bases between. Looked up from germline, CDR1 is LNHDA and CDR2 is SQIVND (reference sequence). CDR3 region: CASSALAGPYEQYF. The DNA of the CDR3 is TGTGCCAGTAGTGCCTTAGCTGGACCCTACGAGCAGTACTTC.

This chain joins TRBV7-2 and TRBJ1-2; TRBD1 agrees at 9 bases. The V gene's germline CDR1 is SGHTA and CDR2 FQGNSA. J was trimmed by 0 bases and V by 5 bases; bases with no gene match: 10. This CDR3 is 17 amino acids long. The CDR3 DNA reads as TGTGCCAGCAGCATCCGGGACAGGGCACCCTCTAACTATGGCTACACCTTC. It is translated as CASSIRDRAPSNYGYTF.

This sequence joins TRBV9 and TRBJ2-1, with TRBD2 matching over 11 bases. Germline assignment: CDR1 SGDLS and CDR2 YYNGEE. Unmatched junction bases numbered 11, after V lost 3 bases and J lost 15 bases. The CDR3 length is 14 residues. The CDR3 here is CASSEGTSGSIMFF. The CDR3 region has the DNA TGTGCCAGCAGCGAGGGCACTAGCGGGAGTATTATGTTCTTC.

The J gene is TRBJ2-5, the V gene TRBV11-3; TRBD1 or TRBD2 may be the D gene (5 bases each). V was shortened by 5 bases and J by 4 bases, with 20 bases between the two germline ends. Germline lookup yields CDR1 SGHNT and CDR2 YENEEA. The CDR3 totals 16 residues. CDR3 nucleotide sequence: TGTGCCAGCAGCAAATCCGGGACCGATATGGGAGAGACCCAGTACTTC. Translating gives CASSKSGTDMGETQYF.

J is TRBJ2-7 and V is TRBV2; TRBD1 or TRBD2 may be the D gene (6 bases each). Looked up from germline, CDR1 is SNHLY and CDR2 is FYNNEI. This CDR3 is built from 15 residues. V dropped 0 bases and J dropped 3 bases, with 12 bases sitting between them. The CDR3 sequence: CASSEAGAGIYEQYF. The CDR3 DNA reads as TGTGCCAGCAGTGAAGCGGGGGCGGGGATCTACGAGCAGTACTTC. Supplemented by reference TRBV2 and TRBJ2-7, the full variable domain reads EPEVTQTPSHQVTQMGQEVILRCVPISNHLYFYWYRQILGQKVEFLVSFYNNEISEKSEIFDDQFSVERPDGSNFTLKIRSTKLEDSAMYFCASSEAGAGIYEQYFGPGTRLTVT.

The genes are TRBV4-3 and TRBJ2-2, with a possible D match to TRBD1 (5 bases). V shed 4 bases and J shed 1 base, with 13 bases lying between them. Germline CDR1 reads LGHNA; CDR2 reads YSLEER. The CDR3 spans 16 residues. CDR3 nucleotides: TGCGCCAGCAGCCCACCAAAGACAGAGAACACCGGGGAGCTGTTTTTT. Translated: CASSPPKTENTGELFF.

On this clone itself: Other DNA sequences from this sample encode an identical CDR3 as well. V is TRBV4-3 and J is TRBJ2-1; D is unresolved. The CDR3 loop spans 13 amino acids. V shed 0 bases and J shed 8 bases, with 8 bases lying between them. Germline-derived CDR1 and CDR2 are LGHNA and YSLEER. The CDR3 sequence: CASSQEFPDEQFF. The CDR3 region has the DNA TGCGCCAGCAGCCAAGAGTTCCCGGATGAGCAGTTCTTC.

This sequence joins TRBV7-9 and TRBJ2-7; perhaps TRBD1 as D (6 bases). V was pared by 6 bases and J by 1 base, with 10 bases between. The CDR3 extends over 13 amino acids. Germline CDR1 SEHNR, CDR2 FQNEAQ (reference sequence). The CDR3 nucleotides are TGTGCCAGCAGATACACAGGGTCCTACGAGCAGTACTTC. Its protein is CASRYTGSYEQYF.

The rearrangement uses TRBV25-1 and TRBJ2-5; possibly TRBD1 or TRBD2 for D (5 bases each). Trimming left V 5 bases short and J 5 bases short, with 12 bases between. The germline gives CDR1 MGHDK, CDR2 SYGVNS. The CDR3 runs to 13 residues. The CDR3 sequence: CASSSFWGETQYF. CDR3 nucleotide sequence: TGTGCCAGCAGTTCGTTCTGGGGGGAGACCCAGTACTTC.

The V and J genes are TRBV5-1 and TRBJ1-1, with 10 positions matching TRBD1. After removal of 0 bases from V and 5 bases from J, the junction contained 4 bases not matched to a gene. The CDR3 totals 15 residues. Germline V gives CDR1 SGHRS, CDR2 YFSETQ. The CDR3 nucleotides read TGCGCCAGCAGCTTGGGCGGGACAGGGGAAACTGAAGCTTTCTTT. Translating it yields CASSLGGTGETEAFF.

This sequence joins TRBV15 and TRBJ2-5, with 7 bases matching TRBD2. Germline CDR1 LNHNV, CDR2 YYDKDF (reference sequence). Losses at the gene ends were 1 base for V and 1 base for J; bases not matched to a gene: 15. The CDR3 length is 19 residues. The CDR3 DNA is TGTGCCACCAGCAGAGGGAGGGGTCTGGGAGCGGGACCCCAAGAGACCCAGTACTTC. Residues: CATSRGRGLGAGPQETQYF.

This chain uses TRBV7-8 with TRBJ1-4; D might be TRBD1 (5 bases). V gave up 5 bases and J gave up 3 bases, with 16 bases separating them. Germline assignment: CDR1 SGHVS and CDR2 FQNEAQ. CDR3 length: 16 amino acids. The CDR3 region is CASSVGGDVANEKLFF. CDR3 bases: TGTGCCAGCAGCGTCGGGGGGGACGTGGCTAATGAAAAACTGTTTTTT.

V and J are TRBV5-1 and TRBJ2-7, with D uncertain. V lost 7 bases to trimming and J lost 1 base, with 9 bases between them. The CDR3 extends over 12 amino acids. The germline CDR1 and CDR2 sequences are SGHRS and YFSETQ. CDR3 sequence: CASLRTSYEQYF. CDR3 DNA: TGCGCCAGCCTTAGAACGTCCTACGAGCAGTACTTC.

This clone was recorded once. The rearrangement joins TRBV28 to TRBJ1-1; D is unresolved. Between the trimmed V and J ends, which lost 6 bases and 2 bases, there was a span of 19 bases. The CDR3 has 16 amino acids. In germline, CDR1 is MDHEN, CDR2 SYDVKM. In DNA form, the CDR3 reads TGTGCCAGCAGCCCCACGGGCCTAAACTCAAACACTGAAGCTTTCTTT. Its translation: CASSPTGLNSNTEAFF. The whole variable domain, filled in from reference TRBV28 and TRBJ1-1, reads DVKVTQSSRYLVKRTGEKVFLECVQDMDHENMFWYRQDPGLGLRLIYFSYDVKMKEKGDIPEGYSVSREKKERFSLILESASTNQTSMYLCASSPTGLNSNTEAFFGQGTRLTVV.

Here the CDR3 reads CASSSDSGPSNTGELFF. CDR3 DNA sequence: TGTGCCAGCAGCTCTGATAGCGGGCCCTCGAACACCGGGGAGCTGTTTTTT. V usage is TRBV7-9 and J usage is TRBJ2-2; 7 bases are shared with TRBD2. V gave up 4 bases and J gave up 0 bases; unmatched junction bases: 8. The CDR3 sequence is 17 residues long. Germline CDR1 is SEHNR and CDR2 is FQNEAQ (reference sequence).

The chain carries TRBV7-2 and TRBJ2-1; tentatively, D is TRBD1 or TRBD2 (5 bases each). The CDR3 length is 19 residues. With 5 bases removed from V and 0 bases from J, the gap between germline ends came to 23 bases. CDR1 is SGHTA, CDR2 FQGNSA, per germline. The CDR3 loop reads CASSPGSDRGTRSYNEQFF. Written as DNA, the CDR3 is TGTGCCAGCAGCCCGGGGAGTGATAGGGGCACCCGCTCCTACAATGAGCAGTTCTTC. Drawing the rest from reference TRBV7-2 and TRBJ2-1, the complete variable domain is GAGVSQSPSNKVTEKGKDVELRCDPISGHTALYWYRQSLGQGLEFLIYFQGNSAPDKSGLPSDRFSAERTGGSVSTLTIQRTQQEDSAVYLCASSPGSDRGTRSYNEQFFGPGTRLTVL.

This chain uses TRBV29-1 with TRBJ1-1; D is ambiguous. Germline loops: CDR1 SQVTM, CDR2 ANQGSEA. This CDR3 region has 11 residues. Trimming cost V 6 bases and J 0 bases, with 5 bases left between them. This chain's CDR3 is CSVRMNTEAFF. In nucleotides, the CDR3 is TGCAGCGTAAGGATGAACACTGAAGCTTTCTTT. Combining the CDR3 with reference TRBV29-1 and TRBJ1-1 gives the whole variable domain SAVISQKPSRDICQRGTSLTIQCQVDSQVTMMFWYRQQPGQSLTLIATANQGSEATYESGFVIDKFPISRPNLTFSTLTVSNMSPEDSSIYLCSVRMNTEAFFGQGTRLTVV.

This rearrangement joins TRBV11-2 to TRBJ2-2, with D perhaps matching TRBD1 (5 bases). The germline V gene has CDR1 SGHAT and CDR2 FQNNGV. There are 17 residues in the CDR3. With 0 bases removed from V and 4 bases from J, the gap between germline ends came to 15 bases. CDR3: CASSLDQVQVSTGELFF. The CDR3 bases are TGTGCCAGCAGCTTAGATCAAGTACAGGTCAGCACCGGGGAGCTGTTTTTT.

This chain's CDR3 is CASRLTGTFYEQYF. The CDR3 DNA reads TGTGCCAGCAGATTAACCGGGACCTTCTACGAGCAGTACTTC. The chain carries TRBV27 and TRBJ2-7; D may be TRBD1 or TRBD2 (5 bases each). This CDR3 comprises 14 residues. Trimming took 6 bases from V and 3 from J, leaving 15 bases between them. The germline V gene encodes CDR1 MNHEY and CDR2 SMNVEV (reference sequence).

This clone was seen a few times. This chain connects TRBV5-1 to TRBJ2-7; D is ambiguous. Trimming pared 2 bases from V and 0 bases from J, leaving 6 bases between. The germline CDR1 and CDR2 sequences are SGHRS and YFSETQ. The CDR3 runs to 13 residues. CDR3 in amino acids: CASSFALSYEQYF. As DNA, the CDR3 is TGCGCCAGCAGCTTCGCTCTCTCCTACGAGCAGTACTTC.